These T cell receptor beta chains were read from a single sample in a study of shared clonotypes between healthy human individuals. TCRdb keeps only in-frame clones here, not all; method: immunoSEQ multiplex PCR. The profile shows 900,000 to 1,200,000 clones, about 84% of them singletons. The material sequenced was memory CD4+ T cells from PBMCs. These receptors came from a man aged 18-30 years in good health. Some clones in this sample may be carry-over from other donors' samples. The CDR3 runs from the conserved cysteine through the conserved F or W. The D gene is left open where the match is weak. Clone size, where shown, is once, few, many, or a class for clones that have expanded.

abundance: NA; len: 13; d_gene: NA; j_gene: TRBJ2-7; v_gene: TRBV23-1; CDR3aa: CAIGGAISYEQYF; CDR3nt: TGCGCCATCGGCGGGGCCATCTCCTACGAGCAGTACTTC
abundance: NA; len: 16; d_gene: NA; j_gene: TRBJ2-7; v_gene: TRBV15; CDR3aa: CATSRDVGARSNEQYF; CDR3nt: TGTGCCACCAGCAGAGATGTGGGGGCGCGGTCGAACGAGCAGTACTTC
abundance: once; len: 16; d_gene: NA; j_gene: TRBJ2-4; v_gene: TRBV9; CDR3aa: CASNKGAGLGKNIQYF; CDR3nt: TGTGCCAGCAACAAAGGGGCAGGGTTGGGCAAAAACATTCAGTACTTC
abundance: NA; len: 14; d_gene: TRBD1; j_gene: TRBJ2-7; v_gene: TRBV18; CDR3aa: CASSSDRGTWEQYF; CDR3nt: TGTGCCAGCTCGAGCGACAGGGGGACCTGGGAGCAGTACTTC
abundance: NA; len: 12; d_gene: NA; j_gene: TRBJ1-2; v_gene: TRBV11-2; CDR3aa: CASSWGAYGYTF; CDR3nt: TGTGCCAGCAGCTGGGGGGCCTATGGCTACACCTTC
abundance: NA; len: 14; d_gene: TRBD2; j_gene: TRBJ2-1; v_gene: TRBV28; CDR3aa: CASGTSGIKEKQFF; CDR3nt: TGTGCCAGCGGAACTAGCGGGATAAAGGAAAAGCAGTTCTTC
abundance: NA; len: 17; d_gene: NA; j_gene: TRBJ1-1; v_gene: TRBV30; CDR3aa: CAWDWGRTDSVNTEAFF; CDR3nt: TGTGCCTGGGATTGGGGCCGTACGGACAGCGTGAACACTGAAGCTTTCTTT
abundance: NA; len: 15; d_gene: NA; j_gene: TRBJ1-3; v_gene: TRBV5-6; CDR3aa: CATHNQGLSGNTIYF; CDR3nt: TGTGCCACCCACAACCAGGGCCTCTCTGGAAACACCATATATTTT
abundance: NA; len: 14; d_gene: TRBD1; j_gene: TRBJ1-2; v_gene: TRBV5-8; CDR3aa: CASSPPQGALGYTF; CDR3nt: TGTGCCAGCAGCCCTCCCCAGGGGGCGCTGGGCTACACCTTC
abundance: NA; len: 14; d_gene: NA; j_gene: TRBJ2-7; v_gene: TRBV4-1; CDR3aa: CASSQVYGIGEQYF; CDR3nt: TGCGCCAGCAGCCAAGTATACGGGATAGGAGAGCAGTACTTC
abundance: NA; len: 14; d_gene: TRBD2; j_gene: TRBJ2-5; v_gene: TRBV5-4; CDR3aa: CASSSEQTGGTQYF; CDR3nt: TGTGCCAGCAGCTCCGAACAGACGGGGGGGACCCAGTACTTC
abundance: NA; len: 13; d_gene: NA; j_gene: TRBJ1-1; v_gene: TRBV5-4; CDR3aa: CASSPDSDTEAFF; CDR3nt: TGTGCCAGCAGCCCGGACTCGGACACTGAAGCTTTCTTT
abundance: NA; len: 12; d_gene: NA; j_gene: TRBJ1-2; v_gene: TRBV28; CDR3aa: CASSGGFPGYTF; CDR3nt: TGTGCCAGCAGTGGGGGTTTTCCGGGCTACACCTTC
abundance: NA; len: 15; d_gene: TRBD1; j_gene: TRBJ2-3; v_gene: TRBV7-2; CDR3aa: CASSSTGTGTDTQYF; CDR3nt: TGTGCCAGCAGCTCAACCGGGACAGGGACAGATACGCAGTATTTT
abundance: NA; len: 14; d_gene: TRBD1; j_gene: TRBJ1-1; v_gene: TRBV28; CDR3aa: CAIRGTGRGTEAFF; CDR3nt: TGTGCCATCAGAGGGACAGGGCGAGGGACTGAAGCTTTCTTT
abundance: many; len: 14; d_gene: NA; j_gene: TRBJ1-5; v_gene: TRBV2; CDR3aa: CASTRQGYGQPQHF; CDR3nt: TGTGCCAGCACCCGGCAAGGGTACGGTCAGCCCCAGCATTTT
abundance: NA; len: 16; d_gene: TRBD2; j_gene: TRBJ2-1; v_gene: TRBV6-4; CDR3aa: CASSDSAGGPYNEQFF; CDR3nt: TGTGCCAGCAGTGACTCAGCGGGAGGACCCTACAATGAGCAGTTCTTC
abundance: once; len: 14; d_gene: TRBD1; j_gene: TRBJ2-5; v_gene: TRBV6-1; CDR3aa: CASSEDRVQETQYF; CDR3nt: TGTGCCAGCAGTGAGGACAGGGTACAAGAGACCCAGTACTTC
abundance: NA; len: 15; d_gene: NA; j_gene: TRBJ2-1; v_gene: TRBV9; CDR3aa: CASSVLGLAHHEQFF; CDR3nt: TGTGCCAGCAGCGTATTAGGACTTGCCCACCATGAGCAGTTCTTC
abundance: once; len: 15; d_gene: TRBD1; j_gene: TRBJ2-7; v_gene: TRBV7-6; CDR3aa: CASSSLTGHPYEQYF; CDR3nt: TGTGCCAGCAGCTCGCTGACAGGGCATCCCTACGAGCAGTACTTC
abundance: NA; len: 15; d_gene: TRBD1; j_gene: TRBJ2-3; v_gene: TRBV4-3; CDR3aa: CASSQGTGYTDTQYF; CDR3nt: TGCGCCAGCAGCCAAGGGACAGGCTACACAGATACGCAGTATTTT
abundance: NA; len: 15; d_gene: TRBD1; j_gene: TRBJ2-7; v_gene: TRBV5-1; CDR3aa: CASSPLDRGVHEQYF; CDR3nt: TGCGCCAGCAGCCCTCTCGACAGGGGGGTCCACGAGCAGTACTTC
abundance: NA; len: 19; d_gene: TRBD2; j_gene: TRBJ2-1; v_gene: TRBV14; CDR3aa: CASSQRGASGIYSYNEQFF; CDR3nt: TGTGCCAGCAGCCAGAGAGGGGCTAGCGGGATTTACTCCTACAATGAGCAGTTCTTC
abundance: NA; len: 13; d_gene: NA; j_gene: TRBJ2-7; v_gene: TRBV18; CDR3aa: CASSLQRYYEQYF; CDR3nt: TGTGCCAGCTCACTACAGCGATACTACGAGCAGTACTTC
abundance: NA; len: 17; d_gene: TRBD2; j_gene: TRBJ2-5; v_gene: TRBV10-3; CDR3aa: CAISATRGGALQETQYF; CDR3nt: TGTGCCATCAGCGCCACTCGGGGAGGGGCCCTCCAAGAGACCCAGTACTTC
abundance: NA; len: 18; d_gene: TRBD2; j_gene: TRBJ2-5; v_gene: TRBV7-9; CDR3aa: CASSLWYGTSGRQETQYF; CDR3nt: TGTGCCAGCAGCTTGTGGTATGGGACTAGCGGGCGCCAAGAGACCCAGTACTTC
abundance: NA; len: 15; d_gene: NA; j_gene: TRBJ1-4; v_gene: TRBV6-5; CDR3aa: CASSYSLAANEKLFF; CDR3nt: TGTGCCAGCAGTTACTCTCTAGCAGCTAATGAAAAACTGTTTTTT
abundance: NA; len: 14; d_gene: NA; j_gene: TRBJ2-6; v_gene: TRBV29-1; CDR3aa: CSVVGNAGANVLTF; CDR3nt: TGCAGCGTTGTAGGGAACGCTGGGGCCAACGTCCTGACTTTC
abundance: once; len: 13; d_gene: NA; j_gene: TRBJ1-5; v_gene: TRBV4-1; CDR3aa: CASSQEYGQPQHF; CDR3nt: TGCGCCAGCAGCCAAGAATATGGACAGCCCCAGCATTTT
abundance: NA; len: 16; d_gene: NA; j_gene: TRBJ1-1; v_gene: TRBV4-2; CDR3aa: CASSPTTGKMNTEAFF; CDR3nt: TGTGCCAGCAGCCCAACCACAGGGAAAATGAACACTGAAGCTTTCTTT
abundance: few; len: 15; d_gene: NA; j_gene: TRBJ1-2; v_gene: TRBV7-9; CDR3aa: CASSVGEAVYYGYTF; CDR3nt: TGTGCCAGCAGCGTCGGGGAGGCCGTGTACTATGGCTACACCTTC
abundance: few; len: 11; d_gene: NA; j_gene: TRBJ2-3; v_gene: TRBV20-1; CDR3aa: CSASETDTQYF; CDR3nt: TGCAGTGCTAGCGAAACAGATACGCAGTATTTT
abundance: NA; len: 14; d_gene: NA; j_gene: TRBJ2-1; v_gene: TRBV18; CDR3aa: CASSPGTLYNEQFF; CDR3nt: TGTGCCAGCTCCCCCGGGACCCTTTACAATGAGCAGTTCTTC
abundance: NA; len: 15; d_gene: NA; j_gene: TRBJ2-3; v_gene: TRBV5-4; CDR3aa: CASSTGGVSTDTQYF; CDR3nt: TGTGCCAGCAGCACGGGCGGGGTAAGCACAGATACGCAGTATTTT
abundance: NA; len: 13; d_gene: NA; j_gene: TRBJ2-3; v_gene: TRBV5-1; CDR3aa: CASSSTSSDTQYF; CDR3nt: TGCGCCAGCAGCTCAACTAGTTCAGATACGCAGTATTTT
abundance: NA; len: 14; d_gene: NA; j_gene: TRBJ1-1; v_gene: TRBV19; CDR3aa: CASSPYRTNTEAFF; CDR3nt: TGTGCCAGTAGTCCTTACAGGACGAACACTGAAGCTTTCTTT
abundance: NA; len: 14; d_gene: NA; j_gene: TRBJ2-2; v_gene: TRBV18; CDR3aa: CASSPGLNTGELFF; CDR3nt: TGTGCCAGCTCACCAGGACTCAACACCGGGGAGCTGTTTTTT
abundance: NA; len: 15; d_gene: TRBD2; j_gene: TRBJ2-7; v_gene: TRBV11-2; CDR3aa: CASSPIAGGKYEQYF; CDR3nt: TGTGCCAGCAGCCCAATAGCGGGAGGGAAGTACGAGCAGTACTTC
abundance: NA; len: 17; d_gene: TRBD1; j_gene: TRBJ1-4; v_gene: TRBV11-2; CDR3aa: CASSVRGTRVKGEKLFF; CDR3nt: TGTGCCAGCAGCGTCAGGGGGACCAGGGTCAAGGGTGAAAAACTGTTTTTT
abundance: NA; len: 15; d_gene: NA; j_gene: TRBJ2-7; v_gene: TRBV5-5; CDR3aa: CASSLSGGSTYEQYF; CDR3nt: TGTGCCAGCAGCTTGTCTGGGGGATCAACCTACGAGCAGTACTTC
abundance: NA; len: 12; d_gene: NA; j_gene: TRBJ2-2; v_gene: TRBV6-1; CDR3aa: CASTPHGVRLFF; CDR3nt: TGTGCCAGCACCCCCCACGGGGTTAGGCTGTTTTTT
abundance: NA; len: 15; d_gene: NA; j_gene: TRBJ2-4; v_gene: TRBV7-9; CDR3aa: CASSPYREVGNIQYF; CDR3nt: TGTGCCAGCAGCCCCTACAGGGAGGTCGGAAACATTCAGTACTTC
abundance: NA; len: 15; d_gene: TRBD1; j_gene: TRBJ2-7; v_gene: TRBV5-1; CDR3aa: CASSRGTGQGYEQYF; CDR3nt: TGCGCCAGCAGCCGAGGGACAGGGCAGGGCTACGAGCAGTACTTC
abundance: NA; len: 14; d_gene: NA; j_gene: TRBJ1-4; v_gene: TRBV18; CDR3aa: CASSPGATNEKLFF; CDR3nt: TGTGCCAGCTCACCAGGGGCAACTAATGAAAAACTGTTTTTT
abundance: NA; len: 15; d_gene: NA; j_gene: TRBJ2-1; v_gene: TRBV2; CDR3aa: CASSVAPFAYNEQFF; CDR3nt: TGTGCCAGCAGTGTAGCGCCTTTCGCCTACAATGAGCAGTTCTTC
abundance: NA; len: 15; d_gene: NA; j_gene: TRBJ2-7; v_gene: TRBV9; CDR3aa: CASSVVPGGAYEQYF; CDR3nt: TGTGCCAGCAGCGTAGTCCCTGGCGGGGCCTACGAGCAGTACTTC
abundance: few; len: 14; d_gene: NA; j_gene: TRBJ1-1; v_gene: TRBV7-8; CDR3aa: CASSFLDLNTEAFF; CDR3nt: TGTGCCAGCAGCTTTTTGGACCTCAACACTGAAGCTTTCTTT
abundance: many; len: 17; d_gene: TRBD1; j_gene: TRBJ2-1; v_gene: TRBV11-2; CDR3aa: CASSLVSGLQGIGEQFF; CDR3nt: TGTGCCAGCAGCTTAGTTTCAGGCCTACAGGGGATCGGTGAGCAGTTCTTC
abundance: NA; len: 14; d_gene: NA; j_gene: TRBJ1-4; v_gene: TRBV28; CDR3aa: CASRTQAVNEKLFF; CDR3nt: TGTGCCAGCAGAACACAGGCCGTTAATGAAAAACTGTTTTTT
abundance: NA; len: 15; d_gene: NA; j_gene: TRBJ1-3; v_gene: TRBV7-6; CDR3aa: CASSPGQLGGNTIYF; CDR3nt: TGTGCCAGCAGCCCGGGACAACTGGGAGGAAACACCATATATTTT
abundance: NA; len: 14; d_gene: NA; j_gene: TRBJ2-1; v_gene: TRBV7-2; CDR3aa: CASKEGGPLVEQFF; CDR3nt: TGTGCCAGTAAAGAGGGGGGACCCCTGGTTGAGCAGTTCTTC
abundance: once; len: 12; d_gene: NA; j_gene: TRBJ2-1; v_gene: TRBV28; CDR3aa: CASSLLGDEQFF; CDR3nt: TGTGCCAGCAGTTTATTAGGCGATGAGCAGTTCTTC